Below, 24 T cell receptor beta chains from the same sample are listed, as sequenced in a study of CD8 T cells in ankylosing spondylitis. TCRdb analysed the 5' RACE reads with MiXCR anew, one entry per CDR3 protein. The profile shows some 240,000 distinct CDR3 sequences, 24% of them singletons. The sequencing sample was made of blood, either unsorted or a sorted T cell fraction (not recorded which). Receptors were obtained from a male donor with ankylosing spondylitis or in good health (not recorded which).

V and J are TRBV18 and TRBJ2-7; D may correspond to TRBD1 or TRBD2 (5 bases each). The CDR3 contains 16 residues. Germline CDR1 KGHSH, CDR2 LQKENI. Trimming shortened V by 4 bases and J by 0 bases, and 16 bases separated the two germline ends. CDR3 sequence: CASSQSQGGSSYEQYF. CDR3 bases: TGTGCCAGCTCACAATCCCAGGGTGGGAGCTCCTACGAGCAGTACTTC.

As for this clonotype: A single base separates this from a much larger clone, so it may be a read error. This chain uses TRBV20-1 with TRBJ2-3; D may be TRBD2 (5 bases). The CDR3 is 13 residues long. Germline lookup yields CDR1 DFQATT and CDR2 SNEGSKA (reference sequence). Here the CDR3 DNA reads TGCAGTACTAGTTGGCGAGGCACAGATACGCAGTATTTT. Protein sequence: CSTSWRGTDTQYF.

The chain has TRBV6-6 and TRBJ2-7; TRBD1 matches at 7 bases. Germline CDR1 reads MNHNY; CDR2 reads SVGAGI (reference sequence). The CDR3 is 13 amino acids. Trimming took 6 bases from V and 5 from J; bases not matched to a gene: 7. The CDR3 coding sequence is TGTGCCAGCAGGGACAATACAGGGGACGAGCAGTACTTC. Protein product: CASRDNTGDEQYF.

In this sample, this clonotype turned up a few times. The chain carries TRBV29-1 and TRBJ2-1; no clear D gene. Per the germline V gene, CDR1 is SQVTM and CDR2 is ANQGSEA. V was clipped by 7 bases and J by 1 base, with 5 bases between them. The CDR3 consists of 11 residues. In DNA, the CDR3 is TGCAGCGGTCAATCCTACAATGAGCAGTTCTTC. Its translation is CSGQSYNEQFF.

This chain joins TRBV7-3 and TRBJ2-3; 7 nucleotides match TRBD2. Looked up from germline, CDR1 is SGHTA and CDR2 is FQGTGA. Unmatched junction bases numbered 10, after V lost 1 base and J lost 0 bases. The CDR3 consists of 18 residues. As DNA, the CDR3 is TGTGCCAGCAGCTTAAGGCCCTCCGCGGGGGTGAGCACAGATACGCAGTATTTT. Protein: CASSLRPSAGVSTDTQYF.

This clonotype was detected many times. The chain links TRBV5-1 to TRBJ2-3; TRBD2 aligns across 9 bases. The J segment lost 4 bases and the V segment lost 5 bases, leaving 2 bases of the junction unmatched. From germline, CDR1 is SGHRS and CDR2 YFSETQ. The CDR3 runs 13 residues. The CDR3 coding sequence is TGCGCCAGCAGTGAGCGGGGGGCAGATACGCAGTATTTT. Encoded protein: CASSERGADTQYF.

At least ten counts were recorded for this clonotype. The rearrangement joins TRBV12-3 or TRBV12-4 to TRBJ2-5; unclear D gene. The CDR3 spans 13 residues. V was pared by 7 bases and J by 3 bases, with 12 bases between. CDR3 sequence (DNA): TGTGCCAGCACCTTCACGTGGGAAGAGACCCAGTACTTC. This encodes CASTFTWEETQYF.

The chain employs TRBV7-2 and TRBJ2-7; unclear D gene. The CDR3 loop spans 12 amino acids. The V gene's germline CDR1 is SGHTA and CDR2 FQGNSA. V gave up 2 bases and J gave up 8 bases, with 10 bases separating them. This CDR3 is CASSLLDLQQYF. As DNA, the CDR3 is TGTGCCAGCAGCTTACTTGATTTACAGCAGTACTTC.

This clonotype was detected ten times or more. This chain joins TRBV7-9 and TRBJ1-4, with TRBD1 identical over 7 bases. Losses at the gene ends were 3 bases for V and 8 bases for J; bases not matched to a gene: 6. The germline V gene encodes CDR1 SEHNR and CDR2 FQNEAQ (reference sequence). There are 14 residues in the CDR3. The CDR3 bases are TGTGCCAGCAGCTTCGGGCAGGGGGACGAAAAACTGTTTTTT. It is translated as CASSFGQGDEKLFF. Supplemented by reference TRBV7-9 and TRBJ1-4, the full variable domain reads DTGVSQNPRHKITKRGQNVTFRCDPISEHNRLYWYRQTLGQGPEFLTYFQNEAQLEKSRLLSDRFSAERPKGSFSTLEIQRTEQGDSAMYLCASSFGQGDEKLFFGSGTQLSVL.

The chain couples TRBV2 to TRBJ2-3, with D tentatively TRBD2 (5 bases). Between the trimmed V and J ends, which lost 2 bases and 0 bases, there was a span of 12 bases. The CDR3 loop spans 16 amino acids. Germline lookup yields CDR1 SNHLY and CDR2 FYNNEI. CDR3: CASSERARTSTDTQYF. For the CDR3, the DNA is TGTGCCAGCAGTGAACGCGCCCGGACTAGCACAGATACGCAGTATTTT. Full variable domain (outside the CDR3, taken from reference TRBV2 and TRBJ2-3): EPEVTQTPSHQVTQMGQEVILRCVPISNHLYFYWYRQILGQKVEFLVSFYNNEISEKSEIFDDQFSVERPDGSNFTLKIRSTKLEDSAMYFCASSERARTSTDTQYFGPGTRLTVL.

The sample holds many counts of this clonotype. J is TRBJ2-1 and V is TRBV20-1; no clear D. Germline V CDR1 and CDR2: DFQATT, SNEGSKA (reference sequence). CDR3 length equals 10 residues. The germline V and J ends were trimmed by 4 bases and 3 bases, with 1 base remaining between them. The CDR3 reads CSANYNEQFF. In nucleotides, the CDR3 is TGCAGTGCTAACTACAATGAGCAGTTCTTC.

The table lists this clonotype with many counts. The chain has TRBV20-1 and TRBJ2-5; TRBD1 agrees at 7 bases. J gave up 3 bases and V 5 bases, and 6 bases lay outside the gene matches. CDR1 is DFQATT and CDR2 is SNEGSKA in the germline V gene (reference sequence). The CDR3 length is 13 residues. The CDR3 spells CSAPDRTEETQYF. The CDR3 nucleotides read TGCAGTGCTCCGGACAGGACAGAAGAGACCCAGTACTTC.

The chain carries TRBV19 and TRBJ1-5; D is ambiguous. CDR1 and CDR2 from the germline V gene are LNHDA and SQIVND (reference sequence). Trimming took 6 bases from V and 5 from J, leaving 11 bases between them. CDR3 size: 13 residues. CDR3 sequence (DNA): TGTGCCAGTAGAACACCGGGCCATCAGCCCCAGCATTTT. The encoded protein is CASRTPGHQPQHF.

This chain connects TRBV7-9 to TRBJ1-6, with TRBD1 identical over 8 bases. J gave up 19 bases and V 1 base, and 6 bases lay outside the gene matches. The CDR3 runs 12 residues. CDR1 and CDR2 from the germline V gene are SEHNR and FQNEAQ (reference sequence). In DNA, the CDR3 is TGTGCCAGCAGCTTAGAGGACAGGGCGAAACACTTT. Translating it yields CASSLEDRAKHF.

This clonotype has more than one count but fewer than ten. The V and J genes are TRBV29-1 and TRBJ2-3, with 10 bases identical to TRBD2. Germline trimming cut 7 bases from V and 1 base from J; bases unmatched to any gene: 2. Germline CDR1 SQVTM, CDR2 ANQGSEA. This CDR3 has 13 residues. The CDR3 DNA is TGCAGCGCTACTAGCGGGGGCACAGATACGCAGTATTTT. Encoded protein: CSATSGGTDTQYF.

The CDR3 region is CASVWTGRKETQYF. CDR3 sequence (DNA): TGTGCCAGCGTGTGGACAGGAAGAAAAGAGACCCAGTACTTC. This rearrangement joins TRBV2 to TRBJ2-5; 7 bases are shared with TRBD1. The CDR3 extends over 14 amino acids. V shed 8 bases, J shed 3 bases, and the junction held 9 bases outside the gene matches. The germline V gene encodes CDR1 SNHLY and CDR2 FYNNEI.

This clonotype was observed a few times. The chain is built from TRBV5-8 and TRBJ2-3, with 12 bases identical to TRBD1. The CDR3 has 16 amino acids. J gave up 4 bases and V 4 bases, and 7 bases lay outside the gene matches. Germline V CDR1 and CDR2: SGHTS, YDEGEE. The CDR3 sequence is CASSKGQGAWADTQYF. CDR3 in DNA: TGTGCCAGCAGCAAGGGACAGGGGGCATGGGCAGATACGCAGTATTTT. Based on the CDR3 plus reference TRBV5-8 and TRBJ2-3, the full variable domain is EAGVTQSPTHLIKTRGQQATLRCSPISGHTSVYWYQQALGLGLQFLLWYDEGEERNRGNFPPRFSGRQFPNYSSELNVNALELEDSALYLCASSKGQGAWADTQYFGPGTRLTVL.

This chain joins TRBV10-3 and TRBJ2-7; D might be TRBD1 (5 bases). The germline V gene encodes CDR1 ENHRY and CDR2 SYGVKD. The CDR3 has 14 residues. V dropped 5 bases and J dropped 0 bases, with 11 bases sitting between them. In nucleotides, the CDR3 is TGTGCCATCAGTAGGTCAGGGATCTCCTACGAGCAGTACTTC. It codes for CAISRSGISYEQYF.

This chain joins TRBV20-1 and TRBJ2-5; TRBD1 matches 7 bases. J was trimmed by 1 base and V by 6 bases; bases with no gene match: 11. The CDR3 runs to 15 residues. The V gene's germline CDR1 is DFQATT and CDR2 SNEGSKA (reference sequence). CDR3 residues: CSANTGTASQETQYF. The CDR3 coding sequence is TGCAGTGCAAACACGGGGACAGCGAGCCAAGAGACCCAGTACTTC.

The V call is TRBV3-1, the J call TRBJ2-7, with TRBD1 as a possible D gene (6 bases). The CDR3 contains 15 residues. Germline-derived CDR1 and CDR2 are LGHDT and YNNKEL (reference sequence). Trimming cost V 5 bases and J 6 bases, with 20 bases left between them. In DNA form, the CDR3 reads TGTGCCAGCAGCGAGGGACAAAGACAATTCCGCGAGCAGTACTTC. Translating it yields CASSEGQRQFREQYF.

The V gene is TRBV6-1, the J gene TRBJ1-2; TRBD1 matches 8 bases. V gave up 6 bases and J gave up 4 bases; unmatched junction bases: 10. The CDR3 totals 15 residues. Germline CDR1 is MNHNS and CDR2 is SASEGT. The CDR3 sequence is CASSNTAGGGYGYTF. In nucleotides, the CDR3 is TGTGCCAGCAGCAACACAGCAGGGGGCGGCTATGGCTACACCTTC.

This clonotype turned up a few times. The rearrangement uses TRBV12-3 or TRBV12-4 and TRBJ2-7; D not resolved. CDR3 length: 11 amino acids. V lost 3 bases to trimming and J lost 5 bases, with 5 bases between them. The CDR3 sequence: CASSFLDEQYF. CDR3 DNA sequence: TGTGCCAGCAGTTTTCTGGACGAGCAGTACTTC.

The V gene is TRBV2, the J gene TRBJ2-5; weak D call: TRBD1 (5 bases). Germline V gene sequence: CDR1 SNHLY, CDR2 FYNNEI. V was trimmed by 5 bases and J by 3 bases, leaving 10 bases between them. This CDR3 has 13 amino acids. The CDR3 bases are TGTGCCAGCAGTAATACAGGAAAAGAGACCCAGTACTTC. This translates into CASSNTGKETQYF.

This rearrangement joins TRBV15 to TRBJ2-7; 9 bases match TRBD1. This CDR3 contains 16 residues. Germline V gene data show CDR1 as LNHNV and CDR2 as YYDKDF (reference sequence). Trimming took 3 bases from V and 3 from J; bases not matched to a gene: 9. The CDR3 nucleotides are TGTGCCACCAGCAGCAATTTAGGACAGGGGCGCTACGAGCAGTACTTC. Protein sequence: CATSSNLGQGRYEQYF.